One and the same sample provided the 4 T cell receptor beta chains below, sequenced in a study of blood T cell repertoires in COVID-19. Profiling relied on immunoSEQ multiplex PCR, and the TCRdb table lists in-frame clones only, not all of them. The repertoire holds around 300,000 clones, with over 75% as singletons. The sample was peripheral blood. These TCRs come from an older woman with acute or convalescent COVID-19.

On this clone: This CDR3 is also generated by other DNA sequences in the sample. The chain uses TRBV10-3 and TRBJ1-5; possible D gene TRBD1, 5 bases. From germline, CDR1 is ENHRY and CDR2 SYGVKD. The V gene lost 6 bases and the J gene lost 4 bases, with 16 bases spanning the gap. CDR3 length equals 15 residues. CDR3 sequence: CAISPSGGGNQPQHF. In nucleotides, the CDR3 is TGTGCCATCAGCCCATCCGGTGGGGGGAATCAGCCCCAGCATTTT.

The rearrangement joins TRBV10-3 to TRBJ2-2; 11 nucleotides agree with TRBD1. CDR1 and CDR2 (germline): ENHRY, SYGVKD. This CDR3 has 17 residues. Losses at the gene ends were 4 bases for V and 8 bases for J; bases not matched to a gene: 12. For the CDR3, the DNA is TGTGCCATCAGTGGGAGGCCGGGACAGGGGGTGATGGGGGAGCTGTTTTTT. Translation gives CAISGRPGQGVMGELFF.

The chain links TRBV19 to TRBJ1-1; 7 bases align to TRBD1. Trimming took 7 bases from V and 6 from J; bases not matched to a gene: 2. The CDR3 consists of 11 residues. In germline, CDR1 is LNHDA, CDR2 SQIVND (reference sequence). CDR3: CASMRGPEAFF. In DNA form, the CDR3 reads TGTGCCAGTATGAGGGGGCCTGAAGCTTTCTTT.

Remarks on this clone: Other DNA sequences from this sample encode an identical CDR3 as well. The chain couples TRBV3-1 (or the pseudogene TRBV3-2) to TRBJ2-1, with 7 bases aligning to TRBD1. J gave up 7 bases and V 3 bases, and 3 bases lay outside the gene matches. The CDR3 has 13 residues. Germline CDR1 and CDR2: LGHDT and YNNKEL (reference sequence). The CDR3 reads CASSQGQLNEQFF. In DNA, the CDR3 is TGTGCCAGCAGCCAGGGACAGCTTAATGAGCAGTTCTTC.